The 28 T cell receptor beta chains below come from one sample, sequenced in a study of T cell responses to AZD1222 COVID-19 vaccine. Sequencing used immunoSEQ multiplex PCR; TCRdb keeps in-frame clones, though not all of them. The table includes approximately 210,000 clones, approximately 90% detected once. The sample was peripheral blood, taken 28 days after the second AZD1222 dose. Source of these receptors: an adult who received the AZD1222 COVID-19 vaccine.

The genes are TRBV7-2 and TRBJ2-1, with unresolved D. V was shortened by 3 bases and J by 10 bases, with 7 bases between the two germline ends. The germline CDR1 and CDR2 sequences are SGHTA and FQGNSA. This CDR3 region has 11 residues. The CDR3 DNA follows: TGTGCCAGCAGCTTTAGGTCCGAGCAGTTCTTC. Translating gives CASSFRSEQFF.

The chain is built from TRBV19 and TRBJ1-1, with a tentative D call TRBD1 (6 bases). The V and J ends lost 5 bases and 0 bases respectively, with 13 bases between them. Germline CDR1 reads LNHDA; CDR2 reads SQIVND (reference sequence). The CDR3 is 15 amino acids. CDR3 in DNA: TGTGCCAGTAGTTGGACGCAGGGGATGAACACTGAAGCTTTCTTT. It specifies CASSWTQGMNTEAFF.

This clone was seen a single time. The V gene is TRBV19, the J gene TRBJ2-7; TRBD1 matches 10 bases. J was trimmed by 3 bases and V by 4 bases; bases with no gene match: 3. The CDR3 runs 14 residues. Germline V gives CDR1 LNHDA, CDR2 SQIVND (reference sequence). The CDR3 loop is CASSTGQGNYEQYF. The CDR3 DNA sequence: TGTGCCAGTAGTACGGGACAGGGGAACTACGAGCAGTACTTC.

J is TRBJ1-4 and V is TRBV11-3, with TRBD1 as a possible D gene (6 bases). Trimming removed 7 bases at V and 6 bases at J, with 15 bases between. Germline assignment: CDR1 SGHNT and CDR2 YENEEA. The length of the CDR3 is 14 residues. As DNA, the CDR3 is TGTGCCAGCAACCTGACAGGCTCGGATGAAAAACTGTTTTTT. It is translated as CASNLTGSDEKLFF.

This clone was observed a handful of times. The chain uses TRBV29-1 and TRBJ2-7, with TRBD2 identical over 10 bases. With V trimmed by 4 bases and J by 0 bases, 9 bases remained unmatched. Germline V gene sequence: CDR1 SQVTM, CDR2 ANQGSEA. The CDR3 consists of 16 residues. CDR3 protein: CSVVLLLAGSSYEQYF. The CDR3 nucleotides read TGCAGCGTTGTGTTGCTACTAGCGGGGAGCTCCTACGAGCAGTACTTC.

The chain links TRBV6-2 or TRBV6-3 to TRBJ1-5, with a possible D match to TRBD1 (5 bases). Germline V gives CDR1 MNHEY, CDR2 SVGEGT. V lost 2 bases and J lost 4, with 12 bases in between. The CDR3 is 15 amino acids. This chain's CDR3 is CASSYPGPYNQPQHF. The CDR3 DNA follows: TGTGCCAGCAGTTACCCGGGACCTTATAATCAGCCCCAGCATTTT.

This clone was found a few times. The V gene is TRBV3-1 (or the pseudogene TRBV3-2), the J gene TRBJ2-6; possibly TRBD1 or TRBD2 for D (5 bases each). V was pared by 4 bases and J by 4 bases, with 14 bases between. The CDR3 is 16 amino acids. Germline-derived CDR1 and CDR2 are LGHDT and YNNKEL (reference sequence). CDR3 in amino acids: CASSPGPSLGANVLTF. Here the CDR3 DNA reads TGTGCCAGCAGCCCGGGACCGTCTCTCGGGGCCAACGTCCTGACTTTC.

For the CDR3, the DNA is TGTGCCAGCAGTCAGAAGACCCAGTACTTC. This translates into CASSQKTQYF. The rearrangement links TRBV12-3 or TRBV12-4 to TRBJ2-5; D unclear. This CDR3 contains 10 residues. V lost 5 bases to trimming and J lost 6 bases, with 4 bases between them.

The rearrangement joins TRBV28 to TRBJ2-7, with D tentatively TRBD2 (6 bases). Between the trimmed V and J ends, which lost 11 bases and 4 bases, there was a span of 18 bases. Germline CDR1 is MDHEN and CDR2 is SYDVKM. This CDR3 is built from 13 residues. This CDR3 is CASHGSGRYEQYF. DNA of the CDR3: TGTGCCTCCCACGGTAGCGGTAGATACGAGCAGTACTTC. The full variable domain, with the rest looked up from reference TRBV28 and TRBJ2-7, is DVKVTQSSRYLVKRTGEKVFLECVQDMDHENMFWYRQDPGLGLRLIYFSYDVKMKEKGDIPEGYSVSREKKERFSLILESASTNQTSMYLCASHGSGRYEQYFGPGTRLTVT.

The chain carries TRBV14 and TRBJ1-4; TRBD1 is a possible D gene (6 bases). V dropped 4 bases and J dropped 6 bases, with 12 bases sitting between them. Germline values: CDR1 SGHDN, CDR2 FVKESK. The CDR3 has 14 amino acids. The CDR3 here is CASSRGQVYEKLFF. CDR3 nucleotide sequence: TGTGCCAGCAGCCGGGGGCAGGTATATGAAAAACTGTTTTTT. Based on the CDR3 plus reference TRBV14 and TRBJ1-4, the full variable domain is EAGVTQFPSHSVIEKGQTVTLRCDPISGHDNLYWYRRVMGKEIKFLLHFVKESKQDESGMPNNRFLAERTGGTYSTLKVQPAELEDSGVYFCASSRGQVYEKLFFGSGTQLSVL.

The chain is built from TRBV25-1 and TRBJ2-5; D possibly corresponds to TRBD2 (5 bases). The CDR3 loop spans 17 amino acids. The V end lost 1 base, the J end lost 2 bases, and 17 bases lay between the germline ends. In germline, CDR1 is MGHDK, CDR2 SYGVNS. CDR3 in amino acids: CASSESRATRPQETQYF. The CDR3 DNA reads as TGTGCCAGCAGTGAATCCCGGGCTACTAGACCTCAAGAGACCCAGTACTTC.

Here the CDR3 DNA reads TGTGCCAGCAGTGAGGGTAGCGGGAGTAGAGAGCAGTACTTC. It codes for CASSEGSGSREQYF. The rearrangement joins TRBV7-3 to TRBJ2-7; 9 nucleotides line up with TRBD2. Germline V lookup: CDR1 SGHTA, CDR2 FQGTGA. The CDR3 has 14 residues. The V and J ends lost 6 bases and 7 bases, in that order; junction bases with no gene match: 10.

J is TRBJ2-5 and V is TRBV18; possibly TRBD2 for D (7 bases). This CDR3 is 15 amino acids long. The V end was cut by 0 bases, the J end by 4 bases, with 12 bases between. Germline V gene data show CDR1 as KGHSH and CDR2 as LQKENI. CDR3 DNA: TGTGCCAGCTCACCACCATCGGGGGGCTTAGAGACCCAGTACTTC. It translates to CASSPPSGGLETQYF. Variable domain in full (rest from reference TRBV18 and TRBJ2-5): NAGVMQNPRHLVRRRGQEARLRCSPMKGHSHVYWYRQLPEEGLKFMVYLQKENIIDESGMPKERFSAEFPKEGPSILRIQQVVRGDSAAYFCASSPPSGGLETQYFGPGTRLLVL.

This clone occurred a few times. This rearrangement joins TRBV5-4 to TRBJ2-7; no clear D gene. The CDR3 is 12 amino acids. V was trimmed by 2 bases and J by 7 bases, leaving 10 bases between them. In germline, CDR1 is SGHNT, CDR2 YYREEE (reference sequence). The CDR3 sequence: CASSFFSEEQYF. CDR3 DNA sequence: TGTGCCAGCAGCTTTTTTTCTGAGGAGCAGTACTTC.

In its sample, this clone was seen once. V and J are TRBV4-1 and TRBJ1-5, with 8 bases that match TRBD1. Germline V lookup: CDR1 MGHRA, CDR2 YSYEKL. V was pared by 4 bases and J by 5 bases, with 7 bases of the junction left unmatched. The CDR3 has 15 amino acids. CDR3 loop: CASSPGDRLYQPQHF. In DNA form, the CDR3 reads TGCGCCAGCAGCCCGGGGGACAGGCTGTATCAGCCCCAGCATTTT.

This rearrangement joins TRBV2 to TRBJ1-5, with D tentatively TRBD1 (6 bases). The germline gives CDR1 SNHLY, CDR2 FYNNEI. The CDR3 spans 15 residues. V was trimmed by 6 bases and J by 0 bases, leaving 12 bases between them. CDR3 in amino acids: CASSLQTGSNQPQHF. CDR3 nucleotide sequence: TGTGCCAGCAGCCTCCAGACAGGTAGCAATCAGCCCCAGCATTTT. The full variable domain, with the rest looked up from reference TRBV2 and TRBJ1-5, is EPEVTQTPSHQVTQMGQEVILRCVPISNHLYFYWYRQILGQKVEFLVSFYNNEISEKSEIFDDQFSVERPDGSNFTLKIRSTKLEDSAMYFCASSLQTGSNQPQHFGDGTRLSIL.

The chain is built from TRBV18 and TRBJ1-4; D not resolved. Looked up from germline, CDR1 is KGHSH and CDR2 is LQKENI. CDR3 size: 15 residues. V dropped 0 bases and J dropped 3 bases, with 8 bases sitting between them. DNA of the CDR3: TGTGCCAGCTCACCACCCACAGAAGCTAATGAAAAACTGTTTTTT. This gives the protein CASSPPTEANEKLFF.

CDR3 region: CASGEFNQPQHF. The CDR3, as DNA: TGTGCCAGCGGGGAGTTCAATCAGCCCCAGCATTTT. This chain uses TRBV27 with TRBJ1-5; D gene unclear. V lost 8 bases and J lost 3, with 8 bases in between. Per germline, CDR1 MNHEY and CDR2 SMNVEV (reference sequence). The CDR3 contains 12 residues.

The rearrangement links TRBV7-2 to TRBJ1-4; maybe TRBD1 (5 bases). Trimming took 4 bases from V and 5 from J, leaving 11 bases between them. Germline V CDR1 and CDR2: SGHTA, FQGNSA. This CDR3 has 14 residues. The CDR3 DNA reads TGTGCCAGCAGCTCCGGGACGCTAAATGAAAAACTGTTTTTT. Protein product: CASSSGTLNEKLFF.

This chain links TRBV7-2 with TRBJ2-5; D tentatively reads TRBD1 or TRBD2 (6 bases each). CDR1 is SGHTA and CDR2 is FQGNSA in the germline V gene. CDR3 length: 13 residues. CDR3 loop: CGTARGRQETQYF. CDR3 bases: TGTGGCACAGCGAGGGGGAGGCAAGAGACCCAGTACTTC.

This clone was observed once. V and J are TRBV19 and TRBJ2-3; unclear D gene. Deletions cut 5 bases from V and 1 base from J, with 1 base between. Germline V lookup: CDR1 LNHDA, CDR2 SQIVND (reference sequence). The CDR3 contains 11 residues. Written as DNA, the CDR3 is TGTGCCAGTAGTCGCACAGATACGCAGTATTTT. It translates to CASSRTDTQYF.

This rearrangement joins TRBV11-2 to TRBJ1-4; D ambiguous. The CDR3 sequence is 12 residues long. Germline assignment: CDR1 SGHAT and CDR2 FQNNGV. V lost 0 bases to trimming and J lost 14 bases, with 10 bases between them. The CDR3 sequence is CASSLDRTTLFF. The CDR3, as DNA: TGTGCCAGCAGCTTAGATCGAACAACGCTGTTTTTT.

The CDR3 sequence: CASNYIRASGNRPGELFF. The DNA of the CDR3 is TGTGCCAGCAATTATATCCGGGCTAGCGGGAACCGGCCCGGGGAGCTGTTTTTT. V and J are TRBV28 and TRBJ2-2; 9 bases fit TRBD2. CDR3 length: 18 amino acids. V trimming: 7 bases; J trimming: 6 bases; junction bases outside the gene matches: 18. The germline gives CDR1 MDHEN, CDR2 SYDVKM.

The genes are TRBV6-5 and TRBJ2-7; D might be TRBD1 or TRBD2, each matching 5 bases. Germline lookup yields CDR1 MNHEY and CDR2 SVGAGI. Trimming cost V 5 bases and J 4 bases, with 12 bases left between them. The CDR3 is made up of 13 amino acids. Written as DNA, the CDR3 is TGTGCCAGCAGTACCGGGACGACGTACGAGCAGTACTTC. It encodes CASSTGTTYEQYF.

In its sample, this clone was seen once. This chain uses TRBV10-3 with TRBJ1-2; D is uncertain. CDR1 and CDR2 (germline): ENHRY, SYGVKD. The ends were cut back, 5 bases at V and 2 bases at J, with 12 bases in the middle. This CDR3 contains 14 residues. This CDR3 is CAISPLGSNYGYTF. The CDR3 DNA reads TGTGCCATCAGTCCCCTAGGGTCCAACTATGGCTACACCTTC.

The rearrangement links TRBV21-1 to TRBJ2-1. TRBV21-1 is given as a pseudogene. The CDR3 runs to 9 residues. In DNA form, the CDR3 reads TGTGCCAGCCTCAAGGGGCAGTTCTTC. It codes for CASLKGQFF.

This clone was seen only once. V gene TRBV28 combines with J gene TRBJ2-5, with 12 bases aligning to TRBD2. This CDR3 spans 15 amino acids. The trim removed 8 bases at V and 5 bases at J, leaving 9 bases unmatched. From germline, CDR1 is MDHEN and CDR2 SYDVKM. The CDR3 DNA is TGTGCCAGCCCCCCGGCTAGCGGGAGGGCGGAGACCCAGTACTTC. Residues: CASPPASGRAETQYF.

V is TRBV20-1 and J is TRBJ1-2; D possibly corresponds to TRBD1 (6 bases). CDR1 and CDR2 (germline): DFQATT, SNEGSKA (reference sequence). The CDR3 sequence is 14 residues long. Trimming took off 3 bases at V and 4 bases at J, with 15 bases between the two ends. The CDR3 spells CSASHAGVIYGYTF. Written as DNA, the CDR3 is TGCAGTGCTAGTCATGCAGGGGTAATCTATGGCTACACCTTC.